These T cell receptor beta chains were read from a single sample in a study of shared clonotypes between healthy human individuals. Using immunoSEQ multiplex PCR, the repertoire was profiled, and TCRdb retains in-frame clones only, with some absent. The table lists roughly 1,100,000 clones, roughly 80% of them singletons, with approximately 1.3% in the top ten. The sequencing input was memory CD4+ T cells sorted from blood. All receptors derive from a man younger than 30 in good health. Both conserved end residues are part of each CDR3. D genes are given only for firm matches. A clone size is listed for some rows: how often the clone was seen (once, few, many), or a class if it is expanded.

d_gene	abundance	j_gene	v_gene	CDR3nt	CDR3aa
-	-	TRBJ1-1	TRBV4-3	TGCGCCAGCAGTGAATACCTGGAGGTTTACACTGAAGCTTTCTTT	CASSEYLEVYTEAFF
-	-	TRBJ2-3	TRBV6-5	TGTGCCAGCAGTTACTCGGGTTGGAACACAGATACGCAGTATTTT	CASSYSGWNTDTQYF
-	-	TRBJ2-7	TRBV28	TGTGCCAGCCTCAGCCCCAGGGACCACGAGCAGTACTTC	CASLSPRDHEQYF
-	-	TRBJ1-2	TRBV10-2	TGCGCCAGCAGTGGCAGCCGGGTTGGCTACACCTTC	CASSGSRVGYTF
-	once	TRBJ1-4	TRBV30	TGTGCCTGGAGTGTCGTACGGGGAGAGAAACTGTTTTTT	CAWSVVRGEKLFF
-	-	TRBJ1-6	TRBV9	TGTGCCAGCAGCGTAGACCCTGGGACCAATTCACCCCTCCACTTT	CASSVDPGTNSPLHF
-	-	TRBJ2-3	TRBV27	TGTGCCAGCAGTCCTACCCGGGGGGATACGCAGTATTTT	CASSPTRGDTQYF
-	-	TRBJ2-4	TRBV5-1	TGCGCCAGCAGCTCGGGGCCTGGGGGAAACATTCAGTACTTC	CASSSGPGGNIQYF
-	-	TRBJ1-4	TRBV5-4	TGTGCCAGCAGCTCTCGACAGGATGCAACTAATGAAAAACTGTTTTTT	CASSSRQDATNEKLFF
-	-	TRBJ1-1	TRBV19	TGTGCCAGTAGTATAGATACAGGGAAAACTGAAGCTTTCTTT	CASSIDTGKTEAFF
-	few	TRBJ2-1	TRBV30	TGTGCCTCCTTGACTCTCTGGAATGAGCAGTTCTTC	CASLTLWNEQFF
-	-	TRBJ1-4	TRBV19	TGTGCCAGTAGTAGACCCGGTTTGGGTCCAACTAATGAAAAACTGTTTTTT	CASSRPGLGPTNEKLFF
-	-	TRBJ2-2	TRBV25-1	TGTGCCAGCAGTGATGACGGCCAGGGCACCGGGGAGCTGTTTTTT	CASSDDGQGTGELFF
-	-	TRBJ2-2	TRBV5-1	TGCGCCAGCAGCCAGGACTGGACCCGGGGCACCGGGGAGCTGTTTTTT	CASSQDWTRGTGELFF
-	-	TRBJ2-6	TRBV5-6	TGTGCCAGCAGCCGCAGGAGCTCTGGGGCCAACGTCCTGACTTTC	CASSRRSSGANVLTF
TRBD1	-	TRBJ2-5	TRBV11-2	TGTGCCAGCAGCCGTGGGACAGGGGTTGGAGAGACCCAGTACTTC	CASSRGTGVGETQYF
TRBD1	-	TRBJ1-6	TRBV6-6	TGTGCCAGCAGTATGACAGGGAGTAATTCACCCCTCCACTTT	CASSMTGSNSPLHF
-	-	TRBJ2-1	TRBV14	TGTGCCAGCAGCCATAGAGGGGTCTACAATGAGCAGTTCTTC	CASSHRGVYNEQFF
-	-	TRBJ1-5	TRBV19	TGTGCCAGTAGTACCGCGTATCAGCCCCAGCATTTT	CASSTAYQPQHF
-	-	TRBJ1-2	TRBV15	TGTGCCACCAGCAGGTCCCGGGGGATCTCGGACTATGGCTACACCTTC	CATSRSRGISDYGYTF
-	-	TRBJ2-7	TRBV11-3	TGTGCCAGCAGCTACAGGGGAGGCTACGAGCAGTACTTC	CASSYRGGYEQYF
-	-	TRBJ2-1	TRBV18	TGTGCCAGCTCACCACCGGGGGGGGCTGGCTCCTACAATGAGCAGTTCTTC	CASSPPGGAGSYNEQFF
-	-	TRBJ2-5	TRBV20-1	TGCAGTGCTTTCCAAGAGACCCAGTACTTC	CSAFQETQYF